These 7 T cell receptor beta chains share one sample of origin, sequenced in a study of read filtering for tumor transcriptome and immune sequencing. The library was built from about 370 ng RNA with molecular barcoded adaptors for alpha/delta and beta/gamma chains. TCRdb redid the calling of the reads with MiXCR, one entry per CDR3 protein. This sample carries 75,000 to 90,000 distinct CDR3 sequences, over 9% of them seen once, and the ten largest clones take under 15%. Sequencing input: a population of CD138-negative cells sorted from bone marrow. The receptors here all came from a donor aged 40 or over with multiple myeloma.

Many counts were recorded for this clonotype. V gene TRBV2 combines with J gene TRBJ2-2, with D possibly being TRBD1 (5 bases). From germline, CDR1 is SNHLY and CDR2 FYNNEI. The length of the CDR3 is 14 residues. V was cut by 2 bases and J by 3 bases, with 7 bases left in between. The CDR3 bases are TGTGCCAGCAGTGAAAGGGGATACACCGGGGAGCTGTTTTTT. Translated, it gives CASSERGYTGELFF.

There are many counts of this clonotype. The rearrangement uses TRBV2 and TRBJ2-2, with 7 positions matching TRBD2. Per germline, CDR1 SNHLY and CDR2 FYNNEI. The V gene end was trimmed by 4 bases and the J gene end by 0 bases; junction bases not matched to a gene: 8. The CDR3 spans 17 residues. CDR3 loop: CASSAPRLATNTGELFF. In DNA, the CDR3 is TGTGCCAGCAGTGCCCCTAGACTAGCAACGAACACCGGGGAGCTGTTTTTT.

This clonotype was seen only a few times. Likely a read error: the CDR3 ends without its conserved phenylalanine or tryptophan. Because the CDR3's place on the DNA is in doubt, the DNA is left out and the CDR3 is given as listed by TCRdb. The rearrangement links TRBV10-1 to TRBJ2-1. The germline CDR1 and CDR2 sequences are WNHNN and SYGVQD (reference sequence). The CDR3 totals 13 residues, both ends included. The CDR3 here is CASSEPTGNEQIC.

This clonotype was detected ten times or more. The chain uses TRBV7-8 and TRBJ2-1, with 11 bases identical to TRBD2. This CDR3 contains 15 residues. CDR1 is SGHVS, CDR2 FQNEAQ, per germline. V was pared by 1 base and J by 7 bases, with 3 bases of the junction left unmatched. DNA of the CDR3: TGTGCCAGCAGCTTAGGGCTAGCGGGAGGTAATGAGCAGTTCTTC. Residues: CASSLGLAGGNEQFF.

This clonotype was detected many times. The rearrangement uses TRBV12-3 or TRBV12-4 and TRBJ2-7, with TRBD1 matching 9 bases. Trimming removed 5 bases from V and 3 bases from J; junction bases left unmatched: 5. This CDR3 contains 14 residues. The DNA for the CDR3 is TGTGCCAGCAGTCTCGGGACAGGGAACTACGAGCAGTACTTC. Its protein product is CASSLGTGNYEQYF.

This clonotype came up many times. The chain joins TRBV7-9 to TRBJ2-1, with a weak D call TRBD1 (6 bases). The CDR3 contains 14 residues. Trimming took 3 bases from V and 6 from J, leaving 12 bases between them. Per the germline V gene, CDR1 is SEHNR and CDR2 is FQNEAQ (reference sequence). CDR3 coding DNA: TGTGCCAGCAGCTTTACAGGGAGTTTCAATGAGCAGTTCTTC. Translated, it gives CASSFTGSFNEQFF.

This clonotype was counted many times. The rearrangement uses TRBV28 and TRBJ2-7; D uncertain. This CDR3 spans 13 amino acids. CDR1 and CDR2 from the germline V gene are MDHEN and SYDVKM. V lost 6 bases and J 0 bases, leaving 9 bases between the germline ends. This CDR3 is CASSLGSSYEQYF. Here the CDR3 DNA reads TGTGCCAGCAGCCTGGGGTCCTCCTACGAGCAGTACTTC.